This TCR beta chain was identified during a study of CXCR3-negative and CXCR3-positive naive CD8 T cells. Whole-study findings and limits: When CXCR3-positive naive cells were set against CXCR3-negative naive cells, the former had more hydrophobic TRB CDR3s. Naive CXCR3-positive and CXCR3-negative cells shared similar TRBV-TRBJ usage, unlike memory cells. Naive subsets were similarly diverse, while memory CD8+ repertoires were much less diverse.

Each CD8+ T cell subset was sorted in triplicate, approximately 270,000 cells each. For this clonotype: Its antigen is not identified.

UMI-labeled TRB cDNA libraries were prepared by 5' RACE. Reanalyzing the 5' RACE reads, TCRdb keeps one entry per CDR3 protein, without DNA. This sample's clone table lists 70,000 to 95,000 distinct CDR3 sequences. The clonotype originates from a human donor in good health. Some clones in this sample may be carry-over from other donors' samples. The sequencing sample was made of naive CXCR3- CD8+ T cells from blood. This sample's subset: CD45RO-CCR7+CD27+CD95- naive CD8+ T cells lacking CXCR3 (TNR3-).

CDR3 sequence: CASSRTIAFPADTQYF. The V and J genes are TRBV7-9 and TRBJ2-3; the D call of TRBD2 rests on TCRdb alone, since no DNA is present to check it. Germline values: CDR1 SEHNR, CDR2 FQNEAQ (reference sequence). The CDR3 sequence is 16 residues long. Together with reference TRBV7-9 and TRBJ2-3, the CDR3 gives the full variable domain: DTGVSQNPRHKITKRGQNVTFRCDPISEHNRLYWYRQTLGQGPEFLTYFQNEAQLEKSRLLSDRFSAERPKGSFSTLEIQRTEQGDSAMYLCASSRTIAFPADTQYFGPGTRLTVL.